The source of this TCR beta chain is a study of human T cells and chemical hapten exposure. Findings and limits, study-wide: With regard to DPC sensitization, TCRs above 1 in 1000 frequency did not change. The formation of large CDR3 similarity clusters by expanded TCRs significantly exceeded that of controls.

Single cDNA molecules in the library carried unique molecular identifiers attached during preparation. TCRdb passed the RACE reads through MiXCR, listing each CDR3 protein once. Of approximately 350,000 distinct CDR3 sequences listed, roughly 6.9% are singletons. This clonotype occurred a few times. Its antigen remains unknown. V shed 5 bases and J 6 bases; nucleotides not matched to a gene: 7. The CDR3 length is 13 residues. Time point defined: patch test 1, 2 weeks after DPC sensitization. Specified treatment: therapeutic diphenylcyclopropenone sensitization with weekly scalp DPC. This material consisted of whole blood, taken in connection with sensitization to the hapten diphenylcyclopropenone (DPC). This sequence was found in a woman aged 18 to 35 with alopecia areata. Some clones in this sample may be carry-over from other donors' samples. The V and J genes are TRBV12-3 or TRBV12-4 and TRBJ2-7; 7 nucleotides match TRBD1. DNA of the CDR3: TGTGCCAGCAGTCTACAGGGGTCCACCGAGCAGTACTTC. Its translation: CASSLQGSTEQYF.